One and the same sample provided the 20 T cell receptor beta chains below, sequenced in a study of CD4 and CD8 cells across lung adenocarcinoma regions (dated 2018 in TCRdb). Receptors were amplified or captured by PCR. TCRdb lists the instrument as HiSeq X Ten. Using fastp trimming at Q25 and MiXCR clonotype assembly, TCRdb reanalyzed the public sequencing data and kept in-frame beta chains. Rows are combined by CDR3 protein, so each entry shows the most common genes and DNA. This sample has some 20,000 distinct CDR3 sequences in its table, and less than 70% of those were observed once. The ten largest clones represent under 30% of the sample. The sequenced material came from CD8+ T cells from the center of a lung tumor. Sample cell subset or site, as interpreted from the label and publication: tumor center region. Receptors were obtained from a female donor with lung adenocarcinoma. The CD4 and CD8 labels of this study may be unreliable.

The chain joins TRBV6-1 to TRBJ2-4; TRBD2 agrees at 8 bases. Germline loops: CDR1 MNHNS, CDR2 SASEGT. This CDR3 is 15 amino acids long. J gave up 1 base and V 7 bases, and 6 bases lay outside the gene matches. The CDR3 sequence: CASTPGGSAKNIQYF. DNA for the CDR3: TGTGCCAGCACACCGGGGGGGAGCGCCAAAAACATTCAGTACTTC.

This clonotype was seen just once. The junction shows a germline mismatch at one end, possibly a read error. The chain combines TRBV10-3 with TRBJ2-4; possibly TRBD1 for D (5 bases). The CDR3 is 14 residues long. Germline assignment: CDR1 ENHRY and CDR2 SYGVKD. CDR3 sequence reads: CATKGRGDQNTQYF. CDR3 bases: TGTGCCACCAAGGGGCGCGGTGACCAAAACACTCAGTACTTC.

The V call is TRBV11-3, the J call TRBJ2-3; the D call may be TRBD1 or TRBD2 (5 bases each). CDR3 size: 13 residues. The V end was cut by 5 bases, the J end by 5 bases, with 11 bases between. Germline CDR1 is SGHNT and CDR2 is YENEEA. The CDR3 bases are TGTGCCAGCAGCATGGGACGGAAAGATACGCAGTATTTT. Protein sequence: CASSMGRKDTQYF.

This chain links TRBV3-1 with TRBJ2-5; the match to TRBD2 covers 8 bases. The germline V gene encodes CDR1 LGHDT and CDR2 YNNKEL (reference sequence). The CDR3 is made up of 15 amino acids. V lost 0 bases and J lost 11; bases outside the gene matches: 11. The CDR3 reads CASSQDHGGAGEQYF. The CDR3 bases are TGTGCCAGCAGCCAAGATCACGGGGGAGCGGGGGAGCAGTACTTC.

The chain couples TRBV7-9 to TRBJ2-1, with a weak D call TRBD2 (5 bases). TRBJ2-5 explains the end of the DNA better; the J call may be wrong. Germline V CDR1 and CDR2: SEHNR, FQNEAQ (reference sequence). This CDR3 is 17 amino acids long. The CDR3 DNA reads TGTGCCAGCAGCGTAGTGGTGGGTAGGCCAAAGGCGGGGACCCAGTACTTC. This sequence encodes CASSVVVGRPKAGTQYF.

The chain recombines TRBV4-1 with TRBJ1-4, with TRBD1 as a possible D gene (6 bases). The CDR3 runs 17 residues. The ends were cut back, 2 bases at V and 0 bases at J, with 13 bases in the middle. In germline, CDR1 is MGHRA, CDR2 YSYEKL. CDR3 sequence (DNA): TGCGCCAGCAGCCAACTGACAGGTATCGCAACTAATGAAAAACTGTTTTTT. This gives the protein CASSQLTGIATNEKLFF.

V gene TRBV7-6 combines with J gene TRBJ2-3; D uncertain. The end of the DNA is better explained by TRBJ2-1, so the J call may be wrong. CDR3 length: 15 residues. Germline CDR1 is SGHVS and CDR2 is FNYEAQ. The DNA for the CDR3 is TGTGCCAGCAGCTTAGGGACCGGGTGGTACAATGAGCAGTTCTTC. It specifies CASSLGTGWYNEQFF.

V and J are TRBV6-5 and TRBJ2-1, with 11 bases identical to TRBD1. The J call may be faulty, since TRBJ2-7 better matches the DNA end. The CDR3 extends over 15 amino acids. Germline-derived CDR1 and CDR2 are MNHEY and SVGAGI. CDR3 region: CASSYAGQGANEQYF. CDR3 DNA sequence: TGTGCCAGCAGCTACGCCGGACAGGGGGCCAATGAGCAGTACTTC.

The CDR3 here is CASSLGASGPQPQHF. The CDR3 region has the DNA TGTGCCAGCAGCTTAGGTGCGTCAGGGCCTCAGCCCCAGCATTTT. V and J are TRBV7-2 and TRBJ1-5; D is perhaps TRBD1 (5 bases). Trimming pared 1 base from V and 6 bases from J, leaving 13 bases between. This CDR3 region has 15 residues. Germline V CDR1 and CDR2: SGHTA, FQGNSA.

This clonotype was recorded many times. The V and J genes are TRBV6-1 and TRBJ2-1; D unclear. Trimming cost V 6 bases and J 0 bases, with 9 bases left between them. Germline CDR1 and CDR2: MNHNS and SASEGT. The CDR3 contains 14 residues. Here the CDR3 DNA reads TGTGCCAGCAGAGATTATAGCTCCTACAATGAGCAGTTCTTC. Protein: CASRDYSSYNEQFF.

This clonotype rates as medium-sized. The chain links TRBV12-5 to TRBJ2-3; a weak D match, TRBD1 (5 bases). Per the germline V gene, CDR1 is LGHNT and CDR2 is FRNRAP. The V gene lost 5 bases and the J gene lost 4 bases, with 25 bases spanning the gap. This CDR3 spans 18 amino acids. This CDR3 is CASGALQGSWINADTQYF. CDR3 in DNA: TGTGCTAGTGGTGCCCTCCAGGGCTCCTGGATAAATGCAGATACGCAGTATTTT.

In this sample, this clonotype turned up many times. The rearrangement links TRBV6-1 to TRBJ2-5; D remains ambiguous. With the DNA end fitting TRBJ2-7 better, the J assignment may be wrong. CDR3 length equals 14 residues. Germline CDR1 and CDR2: MNHNS and SASEGT. CDR3 coding DNA: TGTGCCAGCACCCACTTGGGCACCGCCTACGAGCAGTACGTC. Translation gives CASTHLGTAYEQYV.

The chain combines TRBV30 with TRBJ2-5; D is unresolved. TRBJ2-1 matches the DNA end more closely, so the J call is doubtful. The CDR3 sequence is 10 residues long. The V gene's germline CDR1 is GTSNPN and CDR2 SVGIG (reference sequence). The CDR3 region has the DNA TGTGCCTGGAGTAATAATGAGCAGTTCTTC. Translation gives CAWSNNEQFF.

The genes are TRBV27 and TRBJ2-3; D may be TRBD1 or TRBD2 (5 bases each). The V gene lost 11 bases and the J gene lost 5 bases, with 23 bases spanning the gap. CDR1 is MNHEY, CDR2 SMNVEV, per germline (reference sequence). The CDR3 is made up of 15 amino acids. CDR3: CAGGPGRAVKDTQYF. The CDR3, as DNA: TGTGCCGGGGGTCCGGGCAGGGCCGTCAAAGATACGCAGTATTTT.

The genes are TRBV27 and TRBJ2-1; 9 nucleotides agree with TRBD2. The CDR3 covers 15 residues. Germline CDR1 is MNHEY and CDR2 is SMNVEV (reference sequence). V was pared by 4 bases and J by 6 bases, with 7 bases of the junction left unmatched. The CDR3 loop reads CASSYLAGSGNEQFF. The CDR3 region has the DNA TGTGCCAGCAGTTATCTAGCGGGAAGCGGCAATGAGCAGTTCTTC.

This clonotype was seen at least ten times. The gene calls are TRBV6-1 and TRBJ2-7; 9 nucleotides line up with TRBD2. There are 14 residues in the CDR3. The trim removed 5 bases at V and 2 bases at J, leaving 4 bases unmatched. Germline CDR1 reads MNHNS; CDR2 reads SASEGT. CDR3 nucleotide sequence: TGTGCCAGCAGTATAATAGCGGGAGCCTACGAGCAGTACTTC. Translated, it gives CASSIIAGAYEQYF.

This clonotype was found many times. The V and J genes are TRBV4-1 and TRBJ2-5, with TRBD1 identical over 8 bases. Germline CDR1 and CDR2: MGHRA and YSYEKL. Trimming cost V 8 bases and J 5 bases; bases outside gene matches: 7. The CDR3 covers 13 residues. CDR3 sequence reads: CASSTGVKETQYF. DNA of the CDR3: TGCGCCAGCTCGACAGGGGTTAAGGAGACCCAGTACTTC.

The rearrangement uses TRBV4-2 and TRBJ1-1, with D maybe TRBD1 (5 bases). Trimming pared 1 base from V and 3 bases from J, leaving 9 bases between. This CDR3 comprises 14 residues. The V gene's germline CDR1 is LGHNA and CDR2 YNFKEQ. The CDR3: CASSQAGQDTEAFF. DNA for the CDR3: TGTGCCAGCAGCCAAGCAGGGCAGGACACTGAAGCTTTCTTT.

V is TRBV30 and J is TRBJ2-7, with D uncertain. In germline, CDR1 is GTSNPN, CDR2 SVGIG (reference sequence). The CDR3 contains 12 residues. Trimming left V 1 base short and J 0 bases short, with 4 bases between. The CDR3 nucleotides are TGTGCCTGGAGTGCCAGCTCCTACGAGCAGTACGTC. It specifies CAWSASSYEQYV.

The rearrangement uses TRBV7-9 and TRBJ2-1; D not certain. Germline CDR1 SEHNR, CDR2 FQNEAQ (reference sequence). The CDR3 runs 12 residues. V lost 1 base and J lost 6, with 4 bases in between. The CDR3 region has the DNA TGTGCCAGCAGCTTAGTCGGCAATGAGCAGTTCTTC. Its translation: CASSLVGNEQFF.